A single sample is the source of the 5 T cell receptor beta chains below, sequenced in a study of cytotoxic CD8 clonotypes in ibrutinib-treated CLL. Here immunoSEQ multiplex PCR was the method, and the copy in TCRdb shows in-frame clones only, minus some. The sample lists approximately 140,000 clones; roughly 80% were seen once. Specimen: PBMCs, collected after 12 months of ibrutinib treatment. These receptors all come from a human donor with chronic lymphocytic leukemia.

V gene TRBV7-2 combines with J gene TRBJ2-2; D is uncertain. Germline assignment: CDR1 SGHTA and CDR2 FQGNSA. The V end was cut by 2 bases, the J end by 1 base, with 11 bases between. This CDR3 is 16 amino acids long. The DNA of the CDR3 is TGTGCCAGCAGCTTAATGGGCCAAGTGAACACCGGGGAGCTGTTTTTT. Residues: CASSLMGQVNTGELFF.

The chain uses TRBV28 and TRBJ2-1; D perhaps matches TRBD1 (6 bases). V gave up 6 bases and J gave up 6 bases, with 12 bases separating them. This CDR3 has 13 residues. CDR1 and CDR2 from the germline V gene are MDHEN and SYDVKM. CDR3 amino acids: CASRTGPTNEQFF. The CDR3 coding sequence is TGTGCCAGCAGAACAGGGCCCACCAATGAGCAGTTCTTC.

The J gene is TRBJ1-1, the V gene TRBV7-2; D uncertain. From germline, CDR1 is SGHTA and CDR2 FQGNSA. The length of the CDR3 is 12 residues. V dropped 2 bases and J dropped 6 bases, with 7 bases sitting between them. The CDR3: CASSLSRSEAFF. CDR3 nucleotides: TGTGCCAGCAGCTTATCACGGTCTGAAGCTTTCTTT.

The J gene is TRBJ2-7, the V gene TRBV11-2; 12 bases fit TRBD2. CDR3 size: 18 residues. Trimming cost V 5 bases and J 2 bases; bases outside gene matches: 13. In germline, CDR1 is SGHAT, CDR2 FQNNGV. The CDR3 is CASSGTRTSGTTTYEQYF. CDR3 sequence (DNA): TGTGCCAGCAGCGGGACTCGGACTAGCGGGACTACTACCTACGAGCAGTACTTC.

The chain links TRBV11-3 to TRBJ1-1; weak D call: TRBD1 (6 bases). Trimming removed 3 bases from V and 11 bases from J, with 10 bases in between. Germline V gene data show CDR1 as SGHNT and CDR2 as YENEEA. The CDR3 runs 11 residues. CDR3 nucleotide sequence: TGTGCCAGCAGCTTTGGAAGGGGGGCTTTCTTT. Translation gives CASSFGRGAFF.